The rows below give T cell receptor beta chains drawn from one sample of a study of technical replicates of blood from a few donors. Repertoires were generated with immunoSEQ multiplex PCR, while TCRdb's copy carries only in-frame clones and drops some. Seen here are 80,000 to 95,000 clones, approximately 93% observed once, and the top ten hold around 0.25%. Sample: T cells isolated from PBMCs. These receptor sequences come from a human donor in good health. CDR3s include the opening cysteine and the closing phenylalanine or tryptophan. The D gene is left open where the match is weak. Not all rows give a size; the values are once, few, many and, for expanded clones, a class.

TRBV9	-	TRBJ1-5	-	16	CASSVGGQGLNQPQHF	TGTGCCAGCAGCGTAGGGGGGCAGGGGTTGAATCAGCCCCAGCATTTT
TRBV28	-	TRBJ2-7	-	15	CASSPTGIGLDEQYF	TGTGCCAGCAGCCCTACAGGGATTGGGCTAGACGAGCAGTACTTC
TRBV30	-	TRBJ1-4	TRBD1	16	CAWSTDWTGCYEKLFF	TGTGCCTGGAGTACCGATTGGACAGGGTGCTATGAAAAACTGTTTTTT
TRBV28	few	TRBJ1-1	-	11	CAVTENTEAFF	TGTGCCGTGACAGAGAACACTGAAGCTTTCTTT
TRBV10-3	-	TRBJ1-1	TRBD1	14	CAITLSGTGGEAFF	TGTGCCATCACCCTTTCCGGGACAGGGGGCGAAGCTTTCTTT
TRBV30	-	TRBJ2-3	TRBD2	15	CAWRQGLAGTDTQYF	TGTGCCTGGAGGCAGGGACTAGCTGGCACAGATACGCAGTATTTT
TRBV7-9	-	TRBJ1-1	-	13	CASKTGLNTEAFF	TGTGCCAGCAAGACAGGTTTGAACACTGAAGCTTTCTTT
TRBV5-4	-	TRBJ2-7	TRBD2	15	CASSLEGLATYEQYF	TGTGCCAGCAGCTTGGAGGGACTAGCGACCTACGAGCAGTACTTC
TRBV4-1	once	TRBJ1-5	-	13	CASSQQVGQPQHF	TGCGCCAGCAGCCAACAGGTGGGTCAGCCCCAGCATTTT
TRBV10-2	once	TRBJ2-3	TRBD2	15	CASSGTSGSSDTQYF	TGCGCCAGCAGTGGGACTAGCGGGAGTTCAGATACGCAGTATTTT
TRBV6-5	-	TRBJ2-7	TRBD1	12	CATRTGPYEQYF	TGTGCCACCCGGACAGGCCCCTACGAGCAGTACTTC
TRBV2	-	TRBJ1-5	-	14	CASGSGNSNQPQHF	TGTGCCAGTGGTTCAGGTAATAGCAATCAGCCCCAGCATTTT
TRBV20-1	-	TRBJ1-2	-	11	CSPQGDYGYTF	TGCAGTCCCCAGGGTGACTATGGCTACACCTTC
TRBV7-9	-	TRBJ2-4	TRBD1	16	CASSSTGERAKNIQYF	TGTGCCAGCAGCTCGACAGGGGAGCGAGCCAAAAACATTCAGTACTTC
TRBV5-1	-	TRBJ2-1	TRBD1	15	CASSLDTGGFNEQFF	TGCGCCAGCAGCTTGGATACAGGGGGATTTAATGAGCAGTTCTTC
TRBV28	-	TRBJ2-7	-	14	CASRGGGNRYEQYF	TGTGCCAGCAGGGGGGGTGGGAATCGGTACGAGCAGTACTTC
TRBV5-1	-	TRBJ1-3	TRBD1	14	CASSSDRGGNTIYF	TGCGCCAGCAGCTCGGACAGGGGAGGAAACACCATATATTTT
TRBV19	-	TRBJ1-5	-	13	CASSYSPNQPQHF	TGTGCCAGTAGTTACAGCCCCAATCAGCCCCAGCATTTT
TRBV4-2	once	TRBJ2-5	-	17	CASSQDNGGGGQETQYF	TGTGCCAGCAGCCAAGACAACGGGGGCGGGGGTCAAGAGACCCAGTACTTC
TRBV7-3	-	TRBJ2-1	-	13	CASSLGSYNEQFF	TGTGCCAGCAGCTTAGGTAGCTACAATGAGCAGTTCTTC
TRBV29-1	-	TRBJ2-5	-	13	CSVEGLREETQYF	TGCAGCGTTGAAGGTCTCAGGGAAGAGACCCAGTACTTC
TRBV11-3	-	TRBJ2-7	TRBD1	14	CASSLVDRVYEQYF	TGTGCCAGCAGCTTAGTGGACAGGGTCTACGAGCAGTACTTC
TRBV7-9	-	TRBJ1-4	TRBD1	16	CASSSFGTGHNEKLFF	TGTGCCAGCAGCTCTTTCGGGACAGGGCATAATGAAAAACTGTTTTTT
TRBV6-5	-	TRBJ2-7	TRBD1	15	CASSYSGTGLVEQYF	TGTGCCAGCAGTTATTCCGGGACAGGGCTAGTCGAGCAGTACTTC
TRBV7-3	-	TRBJ1-5	-	13	CASSPGANQPQHF	TGTGCCAGCAGCCCAGGGGCCAATCAGCCCCAGCATTTT
TRBV19	-	TRBJ1-1	-	14	CASIPQGSSTEAFF	TGTGCCAGTATTCCACAGGGAAGTAGCACTGAAGCTTTCTTT
TRBV29-1	once	TRBJ2-1	TRBD1	14	CSGGDRARYNEQFF	TGCAGCGGGGGGGACAGGGCGAGGTACAATGAGCAGTTCTTC
TRBV7-6	-	TRBJ2-2	-	17	CASSLEVPGWYTGELFF	TGTGCCAGCAGCTTAGAGGTTCCGGGGTGGTACACCGGGGAGCTGTTTTTT
TRBV4-1	-	TRBJ2-7	TRBD2	14	CASSRGRGSYEQYF	TGCGCCAGCAGCCGCGGGAGGGGTTCCTACGAGCAGTACTTC
TRBV5-5	-	TRBJ2-7	TRBD1	15	CASRILQGDGYEQYF	TGTGCCAGCAGGATTCTTCAGGGGGATGGCTACGAGCAGTACTTC
TRBV29-1	-	TRBJ1-1	TRBD1	14	CSVVGTGMNTEAFF	TGCAGCGTTGTTGGGACAGGGATGAACACTGAAGCTTTCTTT
TRBV6-5	-	TRBJ1-2	-	14	CASSPGGISWGYTF	TGTGCCAGCAGTCCCGGAGGGATCTCCTGGGGCTACACCTTC
TRBV2	-	TRBJ2-7	-	13	CASSVREGYEQYF	TGTGCCAGCAGTGTACGGGAAGGGTACGAGCAGTACTTC
TRBV5-1	-	TRBJ2-3	TRBD2	13	CASGTSGRDTQYF	TGCGCCAGCGGGACTAGCGGGAGGGATACGCAGTATTTT
TRBV5-1	-	TRBJ2-1	TRBD2	16	CASSLWREGLYNEQFF	TGCGCCAGCAGCTTGTGGAGGGAGGGCCTCTACAATGAGCAGTTCTTC
TRBV27	-	TRBJ2-5	TRBD1	15	CASRKPRQGRETQYF	TGTGCCAGCAGGAAACCCAGACAGGGTCGAGAGACCCAGTACTTC
TRBV6-1	-	TRBJ2-3	TRBD1	15	CASRGGQGATDTQYF	TGTGCCAGCAGGGGGGGACAGGGGGCCACAGATACGCAGTATTTT
TRBV7-2	-	TRBJ2-1	TRBD2	18	CASSSRLAGGSSYNEQFF	TGTGCCAGCAGCTCAAGACTAGCGGGAGGTAGCTCCTACAATGAGCAGTTCTTC
TRBV7-3	-	TRBJ2-7	TRBD1	13	CASSSTGVTEQYF	TGTGCCAGCAGCTCTACAGGGGTTACCGAGCAGTACTTC
TRBV30	once	TRBJ2-3	-	16	CAWSFRRTTITDTQYF	TGTGCCTGGAGTTTCCGACGGACAACCATCACAGATACGCAGTATTTT
TRBV27	-	TRBJ2-7	TRBD2	15	CASSFEAGPSYEQYF	TGTGCCAGCAGTTTCGAAGCGGGACCCTCCTACGAGCAGTACTTC